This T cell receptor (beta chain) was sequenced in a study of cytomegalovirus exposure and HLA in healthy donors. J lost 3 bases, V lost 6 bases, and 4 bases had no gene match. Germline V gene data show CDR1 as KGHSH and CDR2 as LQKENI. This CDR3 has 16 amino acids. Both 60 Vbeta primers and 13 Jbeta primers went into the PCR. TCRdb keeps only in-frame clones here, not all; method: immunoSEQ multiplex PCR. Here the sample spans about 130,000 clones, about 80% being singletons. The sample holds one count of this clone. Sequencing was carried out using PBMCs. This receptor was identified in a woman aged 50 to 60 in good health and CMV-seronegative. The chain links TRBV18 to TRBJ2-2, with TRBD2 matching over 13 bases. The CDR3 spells CASSRGLAGDTGELFF. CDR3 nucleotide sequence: TGTGCCAGCTCTCGTGGACTAGCGGGAGACACCGGGGAGCTGTTTTTT.